This T cell receptor beta chain was sequenced during a study of metastatic and nonmetastatic thyroid tumors. Using MiXCR, TCRdb reanalyzed the PCR reads. The sample has roughly 93,000 clones, roughly 13% seen once. Every patient underwent thyroid surgery untreated. Ten or more counts support this clone. The sequenced sample was blood. The clonotype was recovered from a female donor with papillary thyroid cancer or a benign thyroid nodule (not recorded which). Some clones in this sample may be carry-over from other donors' samples.

The CDR3 DNA reads as TGTGCCAGCTTCACCCGGACTAGCGGCACAGATACGCAGTATTTT. Translation gives CASFTRTSGTDTQYF. The chain uses TRBV28 and TRBJ2-3; 9 bases are shared with TRBD2. This CDR3 is built from 15 residues. Trimming removed 8 bases from V and 1 base from J; junction bases left unmatched: 7. Germline V gene lookup returns CDR1 MDHEN and CDR2 SYDVKM.